This TCR beta chain stems from a study of T cells after yellow fever vaccination. Looking at the study overall: Each low-cell-number fraction was prepared by means of SMART-Seq v4 Ultra Low Input. Study results and limitations: A secondary response was less intense yet reached its peak sooner, at day 5 versus 15. Once the booster was given, most primary-vaccination clones reappeared, at roughly 96% for CD4 and over 85% for CD8.

CDR1 SEHNR and CDR2 FQNEAQ come from the germline V gene (reference sequence). Between the trimmed V and J ends, which lost 4 bases and 1 base, there was a span of 11 bases. The CDR3 totals 16 residues. A process of 5'RACE template switching, which added a universal primer site and UMIs, was used to make TCR cDNA. In TCRdb, the 5' RACE reads were re-called with MiXCR into one record per CDR3 protein. The table shows 400,000 or so distinct CDR3 sequences, with under 20% occurring only once. This clonotype was detected a few times. The antigen remains undetermined. The chain couples TRBV7-9 to TRBJ2-6; D unresolved. The source material was PBMCs, sampled before the yellow fever booster vaccination. This sequence originates from a man aged 18 to 29 who received the YFV17D yellow fever vaccine. The DNA for the CDR3 is TGTGCCAGCAGCTCCACTCTGGGTTCTGGGGCCAACGTCCTGACTTTC. This sequence encodes CASSSTLGSGANVLTF.